The clone carrying this T cell receptor (beta chain) was seen many times. Alpha and beta constant-region primers primed reverse transcription of around 500 ng RNA. Each of the alpha and beta chains got its own library through chain-specific third strand synthesis with indices. TCRdb ran MiXCR on the 5' RACE reads and lists one entry per CDR3 protein. Of around 20,000 distinct CDR3 sequences in the sample, under 9.5% were seen once. This sample is part of a study of HIV-infected patients and healthy controls. Follow-up blood was drawn about 14 weeks, roughly three months, after antiretroviral therapy began. No cell fractionation was done, so the repertoire covers all unsorted peripheral blood T cells. The V end lost 3 bases, the J end lost 3 bases, and 9 bases lay between the germline ends. This CDR3 has 13 amino acids. The germline V gene encodes CDR1 MNHEY and CDR2 SMNVEV (reference sequence).

The chain joins TRBV27 to TRBJ2-7; D may be TRBD2 (6 bases). This sequence originates from an adult with HIV infection. Sequenced material: blood, taken during antiretroviral therapy. The CDR3 here is CASSFSGYYEQYF. In DNA form, the CDR3 reads TGTGCCAGCAGTTTTAGCGGCTACTACGAGCAGTACTTC.